The 24 T cell receptor beta chains reported below all come from one sample, sequenced in a study of siplizumab effects on memory and regulatory T cells. Assay used: immunoSEQ multiplex PCR; TCRdb lists only in-frame clones, some missing. The sample includes tens of thousands of clones, approximately 93% seen only once; the top ten take roughly 0.3%. Sequenced sample: non-Treg CD4+ T cells sorted from blood. The receptors come from a human donor in good health.

The chain has TRBV5-1 and TRBJ2-5, with D perhaps assigned TRBD1 or TRBD2 (5 bases each). Between the trimmed V and J ends, which lost 2 bases and 0 bases, there was a span of 8 bases. The V gene's germline CDR1 is SGHRS and CDR2 YFSETQ. This CDR3 contains 14 residues. Written as DNA, the CDR3 is TGCGCCAGCAGCTTACAGGACTACCAAGAGACCCAGTACTTC. This encodes CASSLQDYQETQYF.

J is TRBJ2-5 and V is TRBV7-6; 12 bases are shared with TRBD2. CDR1 and CDR2 from the germline V gene are SGHVS and FNYEAQ. The ends lost 3 bases at V and 4 bases at J; junction bases unmatched: 3. The CDR3 totals 15 residues. CDR3 region: CASSLLAGGAETQYF. For the CDR3, the DNA is TGTGCCAGCAGCTTGCTAGCGGGAGGGGCAGAGACCCAGTACTTC.

This chain joins TRBV10-2 and TRBJ1-1; D not resolved. The length of the CDR3 is 12 residues. Germline V gives CDR1 WSHSY, CDR2 SAAADI. V lost 7 bases, J lost 1 base, and 7 bases lay in between. The CDR3 DNA follows: TGCGCCAGCACCCACTGGAACACTGAAGCTTTCTTT. Translated, it gives CASTHWNTEAFF.

This chain uses TRBV5-1 with TRBJ2-7, with TRBD2 identical over 7 bases. V lost 4 bases to trimming and J lost 6 bases; unmatched junction nucleotides: 10. Germline CDR1 reads SGHRS; CDR2 reads YFSETQ. The CDR3 length is 14 residues. The CDR3 region has the DNA TGCGCCAGCAGCCCGGTTGGCCGCGGGGGCGAGCAGTACTTC. This sequence encodes CASSPVGRGGEQYF.

The rearrangement joins TRBV29-1 to TRBJ1-5, with D perhaps matching TRBD1 (6 bases). The length of the CDR3 is 13 residues. Germline CDR1 and CDR2: SQVTM and ANQGSEA. V dropped 6 bases and J dropped 5 bases, with 14 bases sitting between them. CDR3 sequence (DNA): TGCAGCGTACGACAGGAACCAGATCAGCCCCAGCATTTT. It codes for CSVRQEPDQPQHF.

V usage is TRBV5-6 and J usage is TRBJ2-1; 8 nucleotides line up with TRBD1. This CDR3 spans 14 amino acids. CDR1 is SGHDT, CDR2 YYEEEE, per germline. Trimming removed 3 bases from V and 9 bases from J; junction bases left unmatched: 8. The CDR3 DNA reads TGTGCCAGCAGCTGGCAGCAGGGGGCCGGTGAGCAGTTCTTC. It encodes CASSWQQGAGEQFF.

This clone was found a few times. This sequence joins TRBV7-9 and TRBJ1-4; perhaps TRBD1 as D (6 bases). Germline V gene sequence: CDR1 SEHNR, CDR2 FQNEAQ (reference sequence). The V end was cut by 5 bases, the J end by 0 bases, with 10 bases between. The CDR3 extends over 15 amino acids. The CDR3 is CASSPRQATNEKLFF. The CDR3 bases are TGTGCCAGCAGCCCCCGACAGGCAACTAATGAAAAACTGTTTTTT.

CDR3 coding DNA: TGTGCCAGCAGCTGGTCAGGGGGCTATGGCTACACCTTC. It encodes CASSWSGGYGYTF. The chain recombines TRBV5-6 with TRBJ1-2; 7 bases agree with TRBD1. The germline CDR1 and CDR2 sequences are SGHDT and YYEEEE. This CDR3 has 13 residues. The ends lost 3 bases at V and 4 bases at J; junction bases unmatched: 3.

This clone has a single count. The J gene is TRBJ2-1, the V gene TRBV7-9; D ambiguous. V lost 1 base and J lost 7, with 5 bases in between. Germline CDR1 and CDR2: SEHNR and FQNEAQ (reference sequence). This CDR3 is built from 12 residues. The CDR3 DNA is TGTGCCAGCAGCTTAGAAAGGAATGAGCAGTTCTTC. This sequence encodes CASSLERNEQFF.

V gene TRBV19 combines with J gene TRBJ1-1; TRBD1 is a possible D gene (6 bases). Trimming took 7 bases from V and 2 from J, leaving 14 bases between them. Germline CDR1 and CDR2: LNHDA and SQIVND (reference sequence). The CDR3 covers 14 residues. CDR3: CASISGHINTEAFF. CDR3 DNA sequence: TGTGCCAGTATATCGGGACACATAAACACTGAAGCTTTCTTT.

CDR3 in amino acids: CASSLRTSGGDNEQFF. The CDR3 nucleotides are TGTGCCAGCAGCCTCCGGACTAGCGGGGGAGACAATGAGCAGTTCTTC. The chain links TRBV7-3 to TRBJ2-1, with TRBD2 matching over 13 bases. V trimming: 5 bases; J trimming: 5 bases; junction bases outside the gene matches: 6. The CDR3 loop spans 16 amino acids. CDR1 is SGHTA, CDR2 FQGTGA, per germline.

This sequence joins TRBV6-5 and TRBJ2-5, with D unresolved. The CDR3 extends over 15 amino acids. Germline CDR1 is MNHEY and CDR2 is SVGAGI. The V end lost 6 bases, the J end lost 5 bases, and 19 bases lay between the germline ends. The CDR3 sequence: CASRSLRAGRETQYF. The CDR3 nucleotides are TGTGCCAGCAGGTCGCTCCGGGCCGGTAGGGAGACCCAGTACTTC.

This rearrangement joins TRBV9 to TRBJ2-6; TRBD2 matches at 7 bases. J gave up 0 bases and V 0 bases, and 6 bases lay outside the gene matches. The V gene's germline CDR1 is SGDLS and CDR2 YYNGEE. This CDR3 has 18 amino acids. The CDR3 here is CASSVGGGWSSGANVLTF. The DNA for the CDR3 is TGTGCCAGCAGCGTAGGGGGAGGGTGGTCCTCTGGGGCCAACGTCCTGACTTTC.

J is TRBJ2-1 and V is TRBV10-3, with TRBD2 identical over 10 bases. CDR1 is ENHRY and CDR2 is SYGVKD in the germline V gene. The CDR3 extends over 15 amino acids. J was trimmed by 8 bases and V by 2 bases; bases with no gene match: 6. The CDR3 DNA is TGTGCCATCAGTGAGAGGAGCGGGAGGGCTTATGAGCAGTTCTTC. This encodes CAISERSGRAYEQFF.

The chain carries TRBV15 and TRBJ1-5; D unclear. CDR3 length: 15 residues. Trimming left V 0 bases short and J 9 bases short, with 15 bases between. The germline V gene has CDR1 LNHNV and CDR2 YYDKDF (reference sequence). The CDR3: CATSRDRTEGWPQHF. For the CDR3, the DNA is TGTGCCACCAGCAGAGATAGGACGGAAGGGTGGCCCCAGCATTTT.

The V gene is TRBV2, the J gene TRBJ1-1; D ambiguous. CDR3 length: 10 residues. Looked up from germline, CDR1 is SNHLY and CDR2 is FYNNEI. V shed 6 bases and J shed 7 bases, with 6 bases lying between them. Here the CDR3 DNA reads TGTGCCAGCAGACGAGTTGAAGCTTTCTTT. Translated: CASRRVEAFF.

V gene TRBV6-1 combines with J gene TRBJ2-1; TRBD2 might be the D (6 bases). Per germline, CDR1 MNHNS and CDR2 SASEGT. V gave up 9 bases and J gave up 7 bases, with 13 bases separating them. The CDR3 is made up of 12 amino acids. The CDR3 nucleotides read TGTGCCAGTAGCGTGGCGGGAAATGAGCAGTTCTTC. Protein: CASSVAGNEQFF.

The rearrangement joins TRBV19 to TRBJ2-5; the match to TRBD2 covers 7 bases. V was clipped by 6 bases and J by 5 bases; unmatched bases: 9. The germline gives CDR1 LNHDA, CDR2 SQIVND (reference sequence). CDR3 length: 14 amino acids. CDR3 in amino acids: CASSITLGGETQYF. CDR3 nucleotide sequence: TGTGCCAGTAGCATAACCCTCGGGGGGGAGACCCAGTACTTC.

This sequence joins TRBV30 and TRBJ1-5, with D possibly being TRBD1 (5 bases). The V and J ends lost 0 bases and 7 bases respectively, with 16 bases between them. CDR1 and CDR2 (germline): GTSNPN, SVGIG (reference sequence). CDR3 length equals 15 residues. Here the CDR3 reads CAWSVKGQGNQPQHF. The CDR3 DNA reads as TGTGCCTGGAGTGTAAAAGGGCAGGGAAACCAGCCCCAGCATTTT.

V and J are TRBV6-6 and TRBJ2-7; tentative D call: TRBD1 (5 bases). The V end lost 2 bases, the J end lost 2 bases, and 13 bases lay between the germline ends. CDR1 is MNHNY, CDR2 SVGAGI, per germline (reference sequence). This CDR3 spans 15 amino acids. CDR3 region: CASSYLQDRPYEQYF. As DNA, the CDR3 is TGTGCCAGCAGTTACCTACAGGATCGGCCCTACGAGCAGTACTTC.

This chain joins TRBV27 and TRBJ1-6; D might be TRBD1 (5 bases). Germline CDR1 and CDR2: MNHEY and SMNVEV (reference sequence). This CDR3 comprises 16 residues. V dropped 0 bases and J dropped 7 bases, with 13 bases sitting between them. CDR3 sequence: CASSLSGPLGNSPLHF. CDR3 sequence (DNA): TGTGCCAGCAGTTTATCGGGGCCCTTAGGGAATTCACCCCTCCACTTT.

The J gene is TRBJ2-1, the V gene TRBV11-1, with 12 bases lining up with TRBD1. This CDR3 has 15 amino acids. With 8 bases clipped from V and 5 bases from J, the junction kept 7 bases outside the gene matches. Germline CDR1 is SGHAT and CDR2 is FQDESV (reference sequence). CDR3 nucleotide sequence: TGTGCCAGCCAGTCCCGGGACAGGGGGCACAATGAGCAGTTCTTC. Residues: CASQSRDRGHNEQFF.

The V call is TRBV18, the J call TRBJ1-1; D is undetermined. V was pared by 4 bases and J by 2 bases, with 8 bases between. CDR3 length: 13 residues. The V gene's germline CDR1 is KGHSH and CDR2 LQKENI. The CDR3, as DNA: TGTGCCAGCTCACGGCAGACAAACACTGAAGCTTTCTTT. This translates into CASSRQTNTEAFF.

This rearrangement joins TRBV4-3 to TRBJ2-7, with 10 bases aligning to TRBD2. Trimming took 0 bases from V and 1 from J; bases not matched to a gene: 3. CDR1 and CDR2 from the germline V gene are LGHNA and YSLEER. The CDR3 runs 16 residues. The CDR3 loop reads CASSQDWTSGSYEQYF. CDR3 in DNA: TGCGCCAGCAGCCAAGATTGGACTAGCGGTTCCTACGAGCAGTACTTC.